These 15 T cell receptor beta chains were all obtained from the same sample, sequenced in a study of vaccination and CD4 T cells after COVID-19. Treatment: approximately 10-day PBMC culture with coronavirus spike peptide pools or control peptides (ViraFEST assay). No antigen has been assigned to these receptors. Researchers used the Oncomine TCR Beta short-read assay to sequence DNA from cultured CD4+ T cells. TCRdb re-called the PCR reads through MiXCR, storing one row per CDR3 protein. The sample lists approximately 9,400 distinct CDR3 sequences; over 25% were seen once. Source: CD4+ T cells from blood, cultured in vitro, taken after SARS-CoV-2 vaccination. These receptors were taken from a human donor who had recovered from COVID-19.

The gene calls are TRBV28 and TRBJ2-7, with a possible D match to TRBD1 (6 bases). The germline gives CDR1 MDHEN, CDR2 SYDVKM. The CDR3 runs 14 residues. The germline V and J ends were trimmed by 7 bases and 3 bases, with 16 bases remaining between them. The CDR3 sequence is CASNPGGRGYEQYF. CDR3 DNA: TGTGCCAGCAACCCTGGGGGCCGTGGCTACGAGCAGTACTTC.

CDR3: CASSHAGEGQETQYF. The DNA for the CDR3 is TGTGCCAGCAGCCATGCGGGGGAGGGGCAAGAGACCCAGTACTTC. The genes are TRBV4-2 and TRBJ2-5; 7 bases agree with TRBD2. The CDR3 runs to 15 residues. V was pared by 3 bases and J by 2 bases, with 6 bases of the junction left unmatched. Germline CDR1 is LGHNA and CDR2 is YNFKEQ.

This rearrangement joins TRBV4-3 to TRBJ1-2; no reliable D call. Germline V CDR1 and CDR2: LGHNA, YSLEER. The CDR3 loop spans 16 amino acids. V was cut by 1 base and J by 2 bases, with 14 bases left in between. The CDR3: CASSQGGGSANYGYTF. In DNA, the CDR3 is TGCGCCAGCAGCCAAGGGGGAGGATCAGCCAACTATGGCTACACCTTC.

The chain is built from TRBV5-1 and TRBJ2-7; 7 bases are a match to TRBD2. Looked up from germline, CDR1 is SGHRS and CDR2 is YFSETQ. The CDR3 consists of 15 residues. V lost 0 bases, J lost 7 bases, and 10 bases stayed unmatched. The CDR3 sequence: CASSLVAGVDLEQYF. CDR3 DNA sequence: TGCGCCAGCAGCTTGGTTGCGGGAGTAGATTTGGAGCAGTACTTC.

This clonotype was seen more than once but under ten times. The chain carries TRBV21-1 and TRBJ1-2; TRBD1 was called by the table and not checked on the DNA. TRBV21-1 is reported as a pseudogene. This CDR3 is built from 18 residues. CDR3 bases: TGTGCCAGCAGCAAACTCCGGACAGGGGCGCGAACTTCCGATGGCTACACCTTC. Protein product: CASSKLRTGARTSDGYTF.

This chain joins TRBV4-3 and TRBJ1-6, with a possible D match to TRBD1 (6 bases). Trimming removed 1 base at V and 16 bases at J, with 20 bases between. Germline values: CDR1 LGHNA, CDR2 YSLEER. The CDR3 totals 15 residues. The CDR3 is CASSQGAPGHFFLHF. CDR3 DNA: TGCGCCAGCAGCCAAGGGGCGCCGGGACACTTCTTTCTCCACTTT.

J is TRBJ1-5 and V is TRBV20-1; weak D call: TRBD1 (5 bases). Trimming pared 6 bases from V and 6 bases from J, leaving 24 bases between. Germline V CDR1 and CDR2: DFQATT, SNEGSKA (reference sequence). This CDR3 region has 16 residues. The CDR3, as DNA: TGCAGTGCCCAAATACGGATGGGGACCCTCGGTCAGCCCCAGCATTTT. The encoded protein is CSAQIRMGTLGQPQHF.

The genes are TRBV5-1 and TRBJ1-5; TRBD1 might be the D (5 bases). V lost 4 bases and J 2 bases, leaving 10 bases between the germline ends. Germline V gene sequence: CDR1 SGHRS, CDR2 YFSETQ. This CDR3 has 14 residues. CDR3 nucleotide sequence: TGCGCCAGCAGCAACGGGGACGGCAATCAGCCCCAGCATTTT. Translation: CASSNGDGNQPQHF.

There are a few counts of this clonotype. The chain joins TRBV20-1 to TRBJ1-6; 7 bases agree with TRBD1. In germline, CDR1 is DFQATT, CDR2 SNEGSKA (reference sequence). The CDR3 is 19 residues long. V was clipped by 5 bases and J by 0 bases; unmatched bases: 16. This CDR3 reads CSAPQGTSPRSSYNSPLHF. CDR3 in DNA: TGCAGTGCTCCACAGGGGACAAGTCCCAGAAGCTCCTATAATTCACCCCTCCACTTT.

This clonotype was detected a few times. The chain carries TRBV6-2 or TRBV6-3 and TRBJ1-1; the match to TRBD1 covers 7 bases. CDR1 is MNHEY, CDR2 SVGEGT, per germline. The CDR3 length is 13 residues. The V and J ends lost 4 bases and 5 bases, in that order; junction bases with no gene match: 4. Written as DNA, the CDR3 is TGTGCCAGCAGTTGGGGGACAGTTACTGAAGCTTTCTTT. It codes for CASSWGTVTEAFF.

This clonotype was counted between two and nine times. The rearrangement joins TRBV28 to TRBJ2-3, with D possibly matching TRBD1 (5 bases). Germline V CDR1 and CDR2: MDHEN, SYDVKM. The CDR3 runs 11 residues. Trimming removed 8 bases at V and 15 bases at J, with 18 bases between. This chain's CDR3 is CASYTIGVSYF. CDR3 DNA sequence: TGTGCCAGCTACACGATAGGGGTATCCTATTTT.

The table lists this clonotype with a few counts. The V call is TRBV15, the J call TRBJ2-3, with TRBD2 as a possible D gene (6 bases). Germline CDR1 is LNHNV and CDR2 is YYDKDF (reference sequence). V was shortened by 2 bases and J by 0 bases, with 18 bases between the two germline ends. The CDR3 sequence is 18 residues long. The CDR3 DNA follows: TGTGCCACCAGCAGAACACCCGGATTAGCGGCTAGCACAGATACGCAGTATTTT. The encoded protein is CATSRTPGLAASTDTQYF.

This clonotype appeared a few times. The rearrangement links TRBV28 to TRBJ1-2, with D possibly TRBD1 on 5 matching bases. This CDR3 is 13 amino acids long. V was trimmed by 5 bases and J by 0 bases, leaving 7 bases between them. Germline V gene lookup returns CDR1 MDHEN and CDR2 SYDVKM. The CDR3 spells CASSRTPNYGYTF. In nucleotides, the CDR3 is TGTGCCAGCAGTAGGACACCTAACTATGGCTACACCTTC.

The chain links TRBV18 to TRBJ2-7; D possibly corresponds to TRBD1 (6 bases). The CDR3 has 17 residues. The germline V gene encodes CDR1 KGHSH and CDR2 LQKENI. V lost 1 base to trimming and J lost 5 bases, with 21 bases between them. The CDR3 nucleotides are TGTGCCAGCTCACCACAGCCCTCTCGGACAGTAAACAACGAGCAGTACTTC. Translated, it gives CASSPQPSRTVNNEQYF.

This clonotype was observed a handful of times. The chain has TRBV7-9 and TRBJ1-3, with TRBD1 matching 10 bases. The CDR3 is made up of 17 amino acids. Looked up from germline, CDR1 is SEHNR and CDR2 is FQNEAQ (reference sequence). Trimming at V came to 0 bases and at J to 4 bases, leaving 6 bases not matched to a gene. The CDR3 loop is CASSLAGQGLSGNTIYF. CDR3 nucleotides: TGTGCCAGCAGCTTAGCGGGACAGGGGCTCTCCGGAAACACCATATATTTT.